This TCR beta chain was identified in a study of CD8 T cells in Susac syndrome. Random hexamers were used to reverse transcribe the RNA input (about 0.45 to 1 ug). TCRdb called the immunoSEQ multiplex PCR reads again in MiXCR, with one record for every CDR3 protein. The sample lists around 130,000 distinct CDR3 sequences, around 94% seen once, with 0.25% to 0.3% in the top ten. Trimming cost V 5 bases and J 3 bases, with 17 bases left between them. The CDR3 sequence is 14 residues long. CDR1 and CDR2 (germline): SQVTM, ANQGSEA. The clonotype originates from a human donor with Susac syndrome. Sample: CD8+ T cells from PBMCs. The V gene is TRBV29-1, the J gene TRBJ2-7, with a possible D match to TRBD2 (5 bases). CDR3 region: CSVWTGTLVYEQYF. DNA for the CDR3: TGCAGCGTTTGGACGGGAACGCTGGTCTACGAGCAGTACTTC.